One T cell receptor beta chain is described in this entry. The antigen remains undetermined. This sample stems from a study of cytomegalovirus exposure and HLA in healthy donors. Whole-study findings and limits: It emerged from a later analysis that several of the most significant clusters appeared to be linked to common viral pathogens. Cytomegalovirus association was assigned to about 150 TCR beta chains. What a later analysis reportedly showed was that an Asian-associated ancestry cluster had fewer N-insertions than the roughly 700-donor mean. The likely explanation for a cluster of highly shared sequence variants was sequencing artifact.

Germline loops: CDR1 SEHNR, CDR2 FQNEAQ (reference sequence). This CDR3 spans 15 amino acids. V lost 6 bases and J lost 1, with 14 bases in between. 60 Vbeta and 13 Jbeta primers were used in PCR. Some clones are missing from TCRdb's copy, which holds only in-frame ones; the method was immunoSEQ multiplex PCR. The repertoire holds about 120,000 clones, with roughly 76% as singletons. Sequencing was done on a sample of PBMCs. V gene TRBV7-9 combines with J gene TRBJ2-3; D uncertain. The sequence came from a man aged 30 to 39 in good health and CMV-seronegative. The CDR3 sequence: CASRVSQRRTDTQYF. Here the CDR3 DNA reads TGTGCCAGCAGGGTAAGCCAACGTCGCACAGATACGCAGTATTTT.